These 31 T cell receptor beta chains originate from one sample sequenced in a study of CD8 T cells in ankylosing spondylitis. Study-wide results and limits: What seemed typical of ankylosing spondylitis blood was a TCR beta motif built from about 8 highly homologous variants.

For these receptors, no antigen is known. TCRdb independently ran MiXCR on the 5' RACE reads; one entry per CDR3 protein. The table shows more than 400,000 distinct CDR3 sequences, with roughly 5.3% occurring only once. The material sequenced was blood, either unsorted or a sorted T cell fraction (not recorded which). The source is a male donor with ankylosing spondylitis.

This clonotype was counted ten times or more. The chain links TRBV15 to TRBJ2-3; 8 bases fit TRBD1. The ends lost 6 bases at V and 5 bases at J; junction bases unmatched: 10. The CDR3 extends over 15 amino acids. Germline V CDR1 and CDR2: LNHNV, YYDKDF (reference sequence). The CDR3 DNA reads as TGTGCCACCAGTTATTCAGGGGGCAGTGGAGATACGCAGTATTTT. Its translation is CATSYSGGSGDTQYF.

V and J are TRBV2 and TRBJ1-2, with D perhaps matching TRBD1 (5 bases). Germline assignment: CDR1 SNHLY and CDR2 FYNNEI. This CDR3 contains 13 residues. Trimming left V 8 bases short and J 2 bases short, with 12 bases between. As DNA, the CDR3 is TGTGCCAGCGGGGACGGACGGAACTATGGCTACACCTTC. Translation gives CASGDGRNYGYTF.

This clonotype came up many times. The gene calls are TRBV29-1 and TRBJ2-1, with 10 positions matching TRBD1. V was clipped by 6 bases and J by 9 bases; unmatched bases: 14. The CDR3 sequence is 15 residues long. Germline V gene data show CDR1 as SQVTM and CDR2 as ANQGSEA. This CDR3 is CSVVRQGARSGEQFF. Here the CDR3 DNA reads TGCAGCGTGGTAAGACAGGGGGCGCGTTCCGGTGAGCAGTTCTTC.

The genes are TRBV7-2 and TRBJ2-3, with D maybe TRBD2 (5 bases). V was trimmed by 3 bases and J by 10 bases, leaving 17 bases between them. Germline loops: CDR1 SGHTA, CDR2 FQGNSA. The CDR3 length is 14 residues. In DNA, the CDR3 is TGTGCCAGCAGCTTTTCCGGGAAAGATGGGGCGCAGTATTTT. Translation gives CASSFSGKDGAQYF.

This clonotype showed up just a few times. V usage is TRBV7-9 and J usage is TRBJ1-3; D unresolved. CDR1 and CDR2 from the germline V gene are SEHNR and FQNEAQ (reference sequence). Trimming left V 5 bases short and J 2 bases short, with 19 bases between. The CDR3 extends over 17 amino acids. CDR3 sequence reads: CASSVSGRALTGNTIYF. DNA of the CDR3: TGTGCCAGCAGCGTATCCGGACGGGCTCTCACTGGAAACACCATATATTTT.

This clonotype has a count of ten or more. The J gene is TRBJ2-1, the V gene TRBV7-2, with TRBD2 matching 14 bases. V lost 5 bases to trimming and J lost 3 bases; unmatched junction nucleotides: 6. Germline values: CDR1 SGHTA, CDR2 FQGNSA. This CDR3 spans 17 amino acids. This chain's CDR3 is CASSRSGTSGSYNEQFF. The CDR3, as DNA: TGTGCCAGCAGCCGATCCGGGACTAGCGGGAGCTACAATGAGCAGTTCTTC.

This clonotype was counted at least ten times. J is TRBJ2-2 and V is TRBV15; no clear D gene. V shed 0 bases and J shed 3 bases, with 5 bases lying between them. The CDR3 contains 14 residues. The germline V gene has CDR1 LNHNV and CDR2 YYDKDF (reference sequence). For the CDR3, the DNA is TGTGCCACCAGCAGAGATTGGGACACCGGGGAGCTGTTTTTT. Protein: CATSRDWDTGELFF.

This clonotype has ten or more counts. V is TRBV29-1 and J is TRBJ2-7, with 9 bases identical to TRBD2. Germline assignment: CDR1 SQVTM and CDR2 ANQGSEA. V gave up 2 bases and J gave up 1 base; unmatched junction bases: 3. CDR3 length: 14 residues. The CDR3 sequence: CSVETTSGSYEQYF. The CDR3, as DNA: TGCAGCGTTGAAACGACTAGCGGATCCTACGAGCAGTACTTC.

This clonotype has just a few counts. CDR3 loop: CASVGLGGYEQYF. CDR3 bases: TGCGCCAGCGTCGGACTAGGGGGCTACGAGCAGTACTTC. The J gene is TRBJ2-7, the V gene TRBV5-1; D may be TRBD2 (7 bases). The CDR3 extends over 13 amino acids. CDR1 and CDR2 (germline): SGHRS, YFSETQ. V was shortened by 7 bases and J by 3 bases, with 14 bases between the two germline ends.

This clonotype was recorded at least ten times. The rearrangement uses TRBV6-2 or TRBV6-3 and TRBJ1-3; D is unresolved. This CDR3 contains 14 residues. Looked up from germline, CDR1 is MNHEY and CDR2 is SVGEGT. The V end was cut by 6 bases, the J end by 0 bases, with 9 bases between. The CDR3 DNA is TGTGCCAGCAGAAGACCCGGCTCTGGAAACACCATATATTTT. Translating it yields CASRRPGSGNTIYF.

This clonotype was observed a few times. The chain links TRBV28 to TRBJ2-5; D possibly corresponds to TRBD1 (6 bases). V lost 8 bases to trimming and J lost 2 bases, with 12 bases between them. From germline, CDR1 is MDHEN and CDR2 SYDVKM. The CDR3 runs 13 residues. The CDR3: CASADRLQETQYF. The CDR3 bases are TGTGCCAGCGCTGACAGGCTACAAGAGACCCAGTACTTC. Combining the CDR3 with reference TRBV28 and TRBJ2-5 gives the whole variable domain DVKVTQSSRYLVKRTGEKVFLECVQDMDHENMFWYRQDPGLGLRLIYFSYDVKMKEKGDIPEGYSVSREKKERFSLILESASTNQTSMYLCASADRLQETQYFGPGTRLLVL.

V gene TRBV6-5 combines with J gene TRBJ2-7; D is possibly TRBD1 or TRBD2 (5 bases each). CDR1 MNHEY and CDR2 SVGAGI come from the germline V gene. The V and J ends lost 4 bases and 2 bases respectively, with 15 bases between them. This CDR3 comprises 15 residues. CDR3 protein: CASSWGGFATYEQYF. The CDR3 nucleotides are TGTGCCAGCAGTTGGGGCGGGTTCGCCACCTACGAGCAGTACTTC.

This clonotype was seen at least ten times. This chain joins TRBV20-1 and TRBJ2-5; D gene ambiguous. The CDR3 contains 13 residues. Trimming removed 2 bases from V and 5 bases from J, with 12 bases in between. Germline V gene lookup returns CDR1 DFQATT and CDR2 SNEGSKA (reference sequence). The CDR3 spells CSARRPVWETQYF. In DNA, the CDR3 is TGCAGTGCTAGAAGACCGGTTTGGGAGACCCAGTACTTC.

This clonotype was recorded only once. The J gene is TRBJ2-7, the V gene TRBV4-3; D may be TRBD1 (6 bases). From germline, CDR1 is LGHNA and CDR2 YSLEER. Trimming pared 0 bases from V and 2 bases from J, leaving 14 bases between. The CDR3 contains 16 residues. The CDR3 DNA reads TGCGCCAGCAGCCAAGATCGGTGGACAGAAGCCTACGAGCAGTACTTC. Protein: CASSQDRWTEAYEQYF.

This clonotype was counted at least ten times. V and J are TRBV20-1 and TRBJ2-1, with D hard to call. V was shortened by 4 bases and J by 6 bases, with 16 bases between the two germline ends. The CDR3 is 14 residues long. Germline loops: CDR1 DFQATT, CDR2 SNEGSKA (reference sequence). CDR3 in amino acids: CSANRPLGSNEQFF. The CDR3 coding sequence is TGCAGTGCTAACCGACCCCTGGGCAGCAATGAGCAGTTCTTC.

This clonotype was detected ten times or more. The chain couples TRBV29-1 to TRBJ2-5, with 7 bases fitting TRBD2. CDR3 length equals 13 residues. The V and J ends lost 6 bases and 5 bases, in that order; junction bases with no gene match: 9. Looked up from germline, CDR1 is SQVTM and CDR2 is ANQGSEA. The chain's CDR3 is CSVAGGVWETQYF. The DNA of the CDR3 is TGCAGCGTCGCTGGGGGGGTATGGGAGACCCAGTACTTC. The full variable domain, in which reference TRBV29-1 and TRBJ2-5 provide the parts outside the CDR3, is SAVISQKPSRDICQRGTSLTIQCQVDSQVTMMFWYRQQPGQSLTLIATANQGSEATYESGFVIDKFPISRPNLTFSTLTVSNMSPEDSSIYLCSVAGGVWETQYFGPGTRLLVL.

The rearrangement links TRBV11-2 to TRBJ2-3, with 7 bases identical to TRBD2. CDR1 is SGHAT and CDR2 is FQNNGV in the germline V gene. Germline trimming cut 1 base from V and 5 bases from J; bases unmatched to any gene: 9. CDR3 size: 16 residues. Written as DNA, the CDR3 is TGTGCCAGCAGCTTAGTTTGGCGGGGGATGTTAGATACGCAGTATTTT. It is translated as CASSLVWRGMLDTQYF.

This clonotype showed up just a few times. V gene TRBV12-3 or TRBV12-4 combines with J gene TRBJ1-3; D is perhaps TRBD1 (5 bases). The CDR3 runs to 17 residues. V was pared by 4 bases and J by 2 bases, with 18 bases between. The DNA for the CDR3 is TGTGCCAGCAGTTCGACCCCTGGACAAAGTACTGGAAACACCATATATTTT. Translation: CASSSTPGQSTGNTIYF.

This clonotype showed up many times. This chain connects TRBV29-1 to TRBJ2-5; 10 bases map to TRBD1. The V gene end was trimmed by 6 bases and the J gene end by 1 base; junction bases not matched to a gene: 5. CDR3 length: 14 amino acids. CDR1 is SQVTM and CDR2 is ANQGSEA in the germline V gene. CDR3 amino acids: CSVRDRGLQETQYF. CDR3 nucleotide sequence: TGCAGCGTACGGGACAGGGGACTCCAAGAGACCCAGTACTTC.

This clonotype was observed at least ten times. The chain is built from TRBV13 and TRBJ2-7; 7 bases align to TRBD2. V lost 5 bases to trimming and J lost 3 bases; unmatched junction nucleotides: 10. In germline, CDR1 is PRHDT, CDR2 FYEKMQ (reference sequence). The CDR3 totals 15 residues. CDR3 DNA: TGTGCCAGCAGCCACAGACTAGCAGCGGGCTACGAGCAGTACTTC. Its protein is CASSHRLAAGYEQYF.

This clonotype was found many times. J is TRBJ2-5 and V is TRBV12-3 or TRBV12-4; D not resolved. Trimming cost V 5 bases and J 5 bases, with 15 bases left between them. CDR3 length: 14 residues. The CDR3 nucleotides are TGTGCCAGCAGTCGTCCTCCTAATACGGAGACCCAGTACTTC. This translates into CASSRPPNTETQYF.

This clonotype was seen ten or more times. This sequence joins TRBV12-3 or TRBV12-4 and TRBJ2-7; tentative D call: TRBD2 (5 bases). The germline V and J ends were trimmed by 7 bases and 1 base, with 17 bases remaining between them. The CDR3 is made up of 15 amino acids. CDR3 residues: CASTAGWTGSYEQYF. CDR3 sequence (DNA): TGTGCCAGCACCGCCGGGTGGACTGGATCCTACGAGCAGTACTTC.

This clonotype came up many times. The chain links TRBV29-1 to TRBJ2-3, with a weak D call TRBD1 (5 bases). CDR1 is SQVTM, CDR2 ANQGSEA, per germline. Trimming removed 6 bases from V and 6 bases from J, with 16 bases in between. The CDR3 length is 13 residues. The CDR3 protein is CSVAEQEWDTQYF. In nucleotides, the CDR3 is TGCAGCGTGGCGGAACAGGAGTGGGATACGCAGTATTTT.

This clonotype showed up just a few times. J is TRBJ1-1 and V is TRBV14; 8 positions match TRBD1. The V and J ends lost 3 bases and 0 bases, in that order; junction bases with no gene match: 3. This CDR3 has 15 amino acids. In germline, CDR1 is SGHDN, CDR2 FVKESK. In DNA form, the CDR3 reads TGTGCCAGCAGCCACTGGACAGGGCTGAACACTGAAGCTTTCTTT. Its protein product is CASSHWTGLNTEAFF.

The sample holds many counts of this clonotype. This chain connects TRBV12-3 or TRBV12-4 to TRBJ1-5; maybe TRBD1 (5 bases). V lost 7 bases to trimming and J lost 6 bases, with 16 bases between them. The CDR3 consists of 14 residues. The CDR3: CASTAGYGFQPQHF. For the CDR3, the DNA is TGTGCCAGCACCGCAGGGTATGGGTTTCAGCCCCAGCATTTT.

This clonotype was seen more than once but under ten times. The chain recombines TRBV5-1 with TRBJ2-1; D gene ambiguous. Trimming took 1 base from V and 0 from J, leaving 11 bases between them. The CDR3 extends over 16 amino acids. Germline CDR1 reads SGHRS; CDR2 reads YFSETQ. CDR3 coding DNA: TGCGCCAGCAGCTTGTTCGGGTCAAGCTCCTACAATGAGCAGTTCTTC. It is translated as CASSLFGSSSYNEQFF.

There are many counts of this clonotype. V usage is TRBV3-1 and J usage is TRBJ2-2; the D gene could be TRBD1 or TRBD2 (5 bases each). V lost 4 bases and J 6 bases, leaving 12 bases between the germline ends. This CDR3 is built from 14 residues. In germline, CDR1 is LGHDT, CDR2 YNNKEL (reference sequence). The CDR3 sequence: CASSLRGYAGELFF. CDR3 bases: TGTGCCAGCAGCCTACGGGGCTACGCCGGGGAGCTGTTTTTT.

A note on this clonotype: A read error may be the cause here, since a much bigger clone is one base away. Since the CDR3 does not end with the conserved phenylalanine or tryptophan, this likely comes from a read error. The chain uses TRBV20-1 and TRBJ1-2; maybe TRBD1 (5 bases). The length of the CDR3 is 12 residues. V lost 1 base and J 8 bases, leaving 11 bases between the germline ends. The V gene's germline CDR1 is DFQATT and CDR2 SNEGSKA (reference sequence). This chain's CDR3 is CSARAQGRGYTL. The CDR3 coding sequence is TGCAGTGCTAGAGCCCAGGGAAGGGGCTACACCCTC.

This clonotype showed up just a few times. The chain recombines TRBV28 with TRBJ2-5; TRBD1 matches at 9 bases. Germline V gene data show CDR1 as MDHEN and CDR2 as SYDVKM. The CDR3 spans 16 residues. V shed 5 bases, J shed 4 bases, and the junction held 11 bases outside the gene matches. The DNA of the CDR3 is TGTGCCAGCAGTCGCTTTAGGGACAGGGCTGGAGAGACCCAGTACTTC. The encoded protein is CASSRFRDRAGETQYF. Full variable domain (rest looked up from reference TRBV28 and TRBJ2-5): DVKVTQSSRYLVKRTGEKVFLECVQDMDHENMFWYRQDPGLGLRLIYFSYDVKMKEKGDIPEGYSVSREKKERFSLILESASTNQTSMYLCASSRFRDRAGETQYFGPGTRLLVL.

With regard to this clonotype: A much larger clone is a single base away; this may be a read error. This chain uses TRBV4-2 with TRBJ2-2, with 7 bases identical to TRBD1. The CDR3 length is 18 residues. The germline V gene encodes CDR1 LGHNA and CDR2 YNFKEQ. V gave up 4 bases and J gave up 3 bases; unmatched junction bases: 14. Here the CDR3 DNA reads TGTGCCAGCAGCCCCTCATTAAGACAGGGTCTAGACACCGGGGAGCTGTTTTTT. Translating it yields CASSPSLRQGLDTGELFF.

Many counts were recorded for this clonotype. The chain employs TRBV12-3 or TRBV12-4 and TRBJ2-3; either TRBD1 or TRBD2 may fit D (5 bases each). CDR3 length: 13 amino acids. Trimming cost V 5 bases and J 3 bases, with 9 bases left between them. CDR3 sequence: CASSQWGTDTQYF. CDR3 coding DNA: TGTGCCAGCAGTCAGTGGGGGACAGATACGCAGTATTTT.